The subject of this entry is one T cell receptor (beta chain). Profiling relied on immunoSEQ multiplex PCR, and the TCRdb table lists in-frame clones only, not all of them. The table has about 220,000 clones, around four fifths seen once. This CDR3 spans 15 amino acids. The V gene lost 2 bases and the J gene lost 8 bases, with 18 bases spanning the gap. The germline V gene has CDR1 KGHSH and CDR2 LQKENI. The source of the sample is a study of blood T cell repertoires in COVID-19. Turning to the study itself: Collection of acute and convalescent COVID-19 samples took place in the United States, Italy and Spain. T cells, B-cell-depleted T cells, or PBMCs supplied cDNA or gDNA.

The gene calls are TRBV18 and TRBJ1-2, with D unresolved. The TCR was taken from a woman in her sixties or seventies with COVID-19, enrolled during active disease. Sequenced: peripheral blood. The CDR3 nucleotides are TGTGCCAGCTCACCAAGGCAGGATCGTTTAAAAGGCTACACCTTC. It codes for CASSPRQDRLKGYTF.